This entry lists 2 T cell receptor beta chains sequenced from one sample in a study of Ad26.COV2.S vaccination and SARS-CoV-2 variants. As for treatment: 19 received Ad26.COV2.S at low or high dose, single or two shots; a few received placebo; per-sample allocation not given. Sampling happened 63 days after the first vaccine or placebo injection. The protocol was immunoSEQ multiplex PCR, while the TCRdb copy is restricted to in-frame clones and leaves out a portion. Among 450,000 to 550,000 clones listed, approximately 92% were seen once. The material sequenced was peripheral blood, taken in a trial of Ad26.COV2.S vaccine versus placebo. These receptors all come from a person aged 18-60 years who received the Ad26.COV2.S COVID-19 vaccine or a placebo.

This clone showed up just a few times. CDR3 amino acids: CASSAHPYEQYF. Written as DNA, the CDR3 is TGTGCCAGCAGCGCTCACCCCTACGAGCAGTACTTC. The chain employs TRBV7-6 and TRBJ2-7; D unresolved. This CDR3 region has 12 residues. CDR1 is SGHVS and CDR2 is FNYEAQ in the germline V gene. V lost 5 bases to trimming and J lost 2 bases, with 7 bases between them.

This sequence joins TRBV5-5 and TRBJ2-2; D not resolved. Germline V lookup: CDR1 SGHKS, CDR2 YYEKEE (reference sequence). V lost 3 bases and J 8 bases, leaving 5 bases between the germline ends. The length of the CDR3 is 11 residues. DNA for the CDR3: TGTGCCAGCAGCTCCCCAGGGGAGCTGTTTTTT. Its protein product is CASSSPGELFF.